A single sample is the source of the 22 T cell receptor beta chains below, sequenced in a study of cytomegalovirus exposure and HLA in healthy donors. The PCR was carried out with 60 Vbeta primers and 13 Jbeta primers. The table came from immunoSEQ multiplex PCR; TCRdb's copy has only in-frame clones and leaves some out. The sample has 200,000 or so clones; around 77% are singletons. The source material was PBMCs. These receptors originate from a woman aged 25 to 39 in good health and CMV-seronegative.

This clone was seen only a few times. The rearrangement links TRBV10-3 to TRBJ2-3; the match to TRBD2 covers 11 bases. Germline V gene data show CDR1 as ENHRY and CDR2 as SYGVKD. The CDR3 runs to 16 residues. V gave up 4 bases and J gave up 5 bases; unmatched junction bases: 8. CDR3 region: CAISGQTSGIGDTQYF. The CDR3 DNA follows: TGTGCCATCAGTGGTCAGACTAGCGGGATAGGAGATACGCAGTATTTT.

This clone was seen more than once but under ten times. This chain links TRBV27 with TRBJ2-7; a weak D match, TRBD1 (6 bases). The germline V gene encodes CDR1 MNHEY and CDR2 SMNVEV (reference sequence). CDR3 size: 15 residues. The V end was cut by 7 bases, the J end by 0 bases, with 16 bases between. The CDR3 protein is CASTFKAGASYEQYF. The CDR3 DNA is TGTGCCAGCACCTTTAAAGCAGGGGCCTCCTACGAGCAGTACTTC.

This clone appeared a few times. The rearrangement joins TRBV5-1 to TRBJ2-3, with no clear D. The CDR3 loop spans 12 amino acids. V lost 3 bases and J 5 bases, leaving 7 bases between the germline ends. Germline V lookup: CDR1 SGHRS, CDR2 YFSETQ. The CDR3 spells CASSSFGDTQYF. The CDR3 DNA is TGCGCCAGCAGCTCTTTCGGAGATACGCAGTATTTT. The full variable domain, in which reference TRBV5-1 and TRBJ2-3 provide the parts outside the CDR3, is KAGVTQTPRYLIKTRGQQVTLSCSPISGHRSVSWYQQTPGQGLQFLFEYFSETQRNKGNFPGRFSGRQFSNSRSEMNVSTLELGDSALYLCASSSFGDTQYFGPGTRLTVL.

The rearrangement links TRBV7-9 to TRBJ2-1; perhaps TRBD2 as D (5 bases). The CDR3 runs to 17 residues. The germline CDR1 and CDR2 sequences are SEHNR and FQNEAQ (reference sequence). With 2 bases removed from V and 5 bases from J, the gap between germline ends came to 19 bases. CDR3 residues: CASSLRPLRAGDNEQFF. In DNA, the CDR3 is TGTGCCAGCAGCTTAAGGCCCCTGCGCGCCGGGGACAATGAGCAGTTCTTC. The whole variable domain, filled in from reference TRBV7-9 and TRBJ2-1, reads DTGVSQNPRHKITKRGQNVTFRCDPISEHNRLYWYRQTLGQGPEFLTYFQNEAQLEKSRLLSDRFSAERPKGSFSTLEIQRTEQGDSAMYLCASSLRPLRAGDNEQFFGPGTRLTVL.

The CDR3 spells CASSPGLANSYEQYF. CDR3 DNA: TGTGCCAGCTCACCCGGACTAGCGAACTCCTACGAGCAGTACTTC. The chain uses TRBV18 and TRBJ2-7, with 9 positions matching TRBD2. CDR1 is KGHSH, CDR2 LQKENI, per germline. With 3 bases clipped from V and 0 bases from J, the junction kept 3 bases outside the gene matches. The CDR3 has 15 amino acids.

CDR3 residues: CASSIPQEVTNYGYTF. The CDR3 DNA follows: TGTGCCAGTAGTATCCCCCAGGAGGTCACCAACTATGGCTACACCTTC. The chain recombines TRBV19 with TRBJ1-2, with D uncertain. The CDR3 is made up of 16 amino acids. From germline, CDR1 is LNHDA and CDR2 SQIVND (reference sequence). The germline V and J ends were trimmed by 3 bases and 2 bases, with 16 bases remaining between them.

The chain has TRBV19 and TRBJ2-1; the D gene is possibly TRBD2 (6 bases). The V and J ends lost 3 bases and 10 bases respectively, with 13 bases between them. CDR3 size: 13 residues. Germline-derived CDR1 and CDR2 are LNHDA and SQIVND (reference sequence). CDR3 residues: CASSISFGGEQFF. CDR3 coding DNA: TGTGCCAGTAGTATTTCGTTTGGGGGGGAGCAGTTCTTC.

The chain links TRBV27 to TRBJ2-1; 7 bases fit TRBD1. CDR1 and CDR2 (germline): MNHEY, SMNVEV (reference sequence). The V gene end was trimmed by 6 bases and the J gene end by 2 bases; junction bases not matched to a gene: 7. This CDR3 is 15 amino acids long. The DNA for the CDR3 is TGTGCCAGCAGCCGACCGGGACAGACCTACAATGAGCAGTTCTTC. It is translated as CASSRPGQTYNEQFF.

This clone has a single count. The V gene is TRBV5-1, the J gene TRBJ1-1; tentatively, D is TRBD1 (6 bases). V dropped 1 base and J dropped 7 bases, with 11 bases sitting between them. This CDR3 spans 13 amino acids. Germline assignment: CDR1 SGHRS and CDR2 YFSETQ. Here the CDR3 DNA reads TGCGCCAGCAGCTTGATGGGGGCGGGTGAAGCTTTCTTT. As protein: CASSLMGAGEAFF.

V usage is TRBV5-1 and J usage is TRBJ1-4; TRBD1 matches at 7 bases. The V and J ends lost 4 bases and 6 bases, in that order; junction bases with no gene match: 9. The CDR3 length is 15 residues. Germline V gene sequence: CDR1 SGHRS, CDR2 YFSETQ. The CDR3 coding sequence is TGCGCCAGCAGCCAAACGACAGGGAGAGATGAAAAACTGTTTTTT. Its protein product is CASSQTTGRDEKLFF.

As to this clone: Other DNA sequences in the same sample also yield this CDR3. The V and J genes are TRBV5-6 and TRBJ1-2, with D perhaps TRBD1 (5 bases). Per the germline V gene, CDR1 is SGHDT and CDR2 is YYEEEE. Trimming shortened V by 0 bases and J by 5 bases, and 11 bases separated the two germline ends. The CDR3 is 14 amino acids. CDR3 DNA: TGTGCCAGCAGCTTGGGGCAGGGTGGGTATGGCTACACCTTC. Its translation is CASSLGQGGYGYTF.

The V and J genes are TRBV9 and TRBJ1-2; D unclear. Looked up from germline, CDR1 is SGDLS and CDR2 is YYNGEE. CDR3 length: 15 residues. V gave up 9 bases and J gave up 6 bases, with 24 bases separating them. CDR3 protein: CATSKEGRSLDGYTF. The CDR3 DNA is TGTGCCACCTCCAAAGAGGGCAGGAGCTTGGATGGCTACACCTTC.

The rearrangement links TRBV28 to TRBJ1-3; 8 bases map to TRBD1. This CDR3 is built from 15 residues. In germline, CDR1 is MDHEN, CDR2 SYDVKM. V lost 6 bases, J lost 2 bases, and 6 bases stayed unmatched. The CDR3 DNA reads as TGTGCCAGCAGCCCCCCGGACAGGGCTGGAAACACCATATATTTT. It translates to CASSPPDRAGNTIYF.

V is TRBV10-2 and J is TRBJ1-3; D possibly corresponds to TRBD1 (5 bases). Trimming removed 3 bases at V and 0 bases at J, with 9 bases between. Germline V gene sequence: CDR1 WSHSY, CDR2 SAAADI. The CDR3 contains 15 residues. The CDR3 coding sequence is TGCGCCAGCAGTGACAGGGTATTCTCTGGAAACACCATATATTTT. This codes for CASSDRVFSGNTIYF.

This clone was found a few times. The chain uses TRBV4-1 and TRBJ1-1; D is unresolved. CDR1 and CDR2 from the germline V gene are MGHRA and YSYEKL. V was clipped by 3 bases and J by 3 bases, with 5 bases between them. CDR3 length equals 12 residues. The chain's CDR3 is CASSQSYTEAFF. The CDR3 DNA reads TGCGCCAGCAGCCAGAGTTACACTGAAGCTTTCTTT.

This chain uses TRBV6-1 with TRBJ1-2; 7 bases match TRBD1. The CDR3 is 14 amino acids. Trimming took 4 bases from V and 5 from J; bases not matched to a gene: 7. Germline assignment: CDR1 MNHNS and CDR2 SASEGT. The CDR3, as DNA: TGTGCCAGCAGTGTACAAGACAGGGAGTATGGCTACACCTTC. Residues: CASSVQDREYGYTF.

The J gene is TRBJ1-3, the V gene TRBV28, with no clear D. Looked up from germline, CDR1 is MDHEN and CDR2 is SYDVKM. V was cut by 5 bases and J by 0 bases, with 14 bases left in between. The CDR3 sequence is 16 residues long. The CDR3 coding sequence is TGTGCCAGCAGTCGTCCCGATCGAGACTCTGGAAACACCATATATTTT. This encodes CASSRPDRDSGNTIYF.

With respect to this clone: The identical CDR3 is also encoded by other nucleotide sequences in the sample. The chain recombines TRBV27 with TRBJ2-1, with D perhaps matching TRBD2 (7 bases). V was pared by 5 bases and J by 1 base, with 12 bases between. The CDR3 has 15 residues. From germline, CDR1 is MNHEY and CDR2 SMNVEV (reference sequence). The CDR3 reads CASSPGGASYNEQFF. CDR3 DNA sequence: TGTGCCAGCAGTCCGGGGGGCGCATCCTACAATGAGCAGTTCTTC.

The rearrangement joins TRBV5-1 to TRBJ1-1, with D tentatively TRBD1 (5 bases). Trimming pared 1 base from V and 2 bases from J, leaving 12 bases between. Germline V lookup: CDR1 SGHRS, CDR2 YFSETQ. The CDR3 runs to 15 residues. For the CDR3, the DNA is TGCGCCAGCAGCTTGTGGCAAGGGGTCAACACTGAAGCTTTCTTT. Translation: CASSLWQGVNTEAFF.

The rearrangement uses TRBV4-2 and TRBJ2-3; D might be TRBD2 (6 bases). The CDR3 totals 14 residues. V lost 4 bases and J lost 4, with 12 bases in between. Germline values: CDR1 LGHNA, CDR2 YNFKEQ. The CDR3 is CASSPGLLPDTQYF. Here the CDR3 DNA reads TGTGCCAGCAGCCCGGGACTTCTCCCAGATACGCAGTATTTT.

The chain has TRBV27 and TRBJ2-1; 9 nucleotides match TRBD2. Germline CDR1 MNHEY, CDR2 SMNVEV (reference sequence). V shed 3 bases and J 9 bases; nucleotides not matched to a gene: 3. CDR3 length: 13 residues. The CDR3 protein is CASSLGLAGEQFF. The CDR3 region has the DNA TGTGCCAGCAGTTTGGGACTAGCCGGTGAGCAGTTCTTC.

The chain employs TRBV15 and TRBJ2-7; possible D gene TRBD1, 6 bases. V lost 2 bases and J 3 bases, leaving 14 bases between the germline ends. This CDR3 region has 15 residues. The germline V gene has CDR1 LNHNV and CDR2 YYDKDF (reference sequence). CDR3: CATSRSRDIIYEQYF. The CDR3 DNA follows: TGTGCCACCAGCAGATCCCGGGACATCATCTACGAGCAGTACTTC.